The 21 T cell receptor beta chains in this list originate from one sample, sequenced in a study of breast tumors, draining lymph nodes, adjacent tissues. The lymph nodes were axillary draining lymph nodes from breast cancer patients. TCRdb reanalysed the multiplex PCR reads using MiXCR and keeps one entry per CDR3 protein. Of approximately 120,000 distinct CDR3 sequences listed, 21% are singletons. The sequencing input was axillary lymph node tissue. These receptors were collected from a female donor with breast cancer. Some clones in this sample may be carry-over from other donors' samples.

Concerning this clonotype itself: A read error may be the cause here, since a much bigger clone is one base away. The genes are TRBV7-6 and TRBJ2-6, with 7 bases lining up with TRBD1. Losses at the gene ends were 4 bases for V and 3 bases for J; bases not matched to a gene: 9. This CDR3 spans 17 amino acids. The germline V gene has CDR1 SGHVS and CDR2 FNYEAQ. CDR3 protein: CASSSDRDPYGANVLTF. CDR3 nucleotides: TGTGCCAGCAGCTCCGACAGGGATCCCTATGGGGCCAACGTCCTGACTTTC.

This clonotype was found many times. The chain carries TRBV27 and TRBJ2-7; D call uncertain. This CDR3 has 13 amino acids. Germline V lookup: CDR1 MNHEY, CDR2 SMNVEV (reference sequence). Trimming left V 4 bases short and J 2 bases short, with 9 bases between. CDR3 amino acids: CASSWARPYEQYF. The CDR3 DNA follows: TGTGCCAGCAGTTGGGCCAGGCCCTACGAGCAGTACTTC.

This clonotype was detected many times. This chain joins TRBV9 and TRBJ1-6, with 10 bases matching TRBD1. This CDR3 spans 17 amino acids. V shed 2 bases and J 8 bases; nucleotides not matched to a gene: 10. Germline V gives CDR1 SGDLS, CDR2 YYNGEE. The DNA for the CDR3 is TGTGCCAGCAGCGTGAGAGAAGGGACAGGGGTCGATTCACCCCTCCACTTT. This translates into CASSVREGTGVDSPLHF.

There are many counts of this clonotype. V is TRBV9 and J is TRBJ2-1; D unclear. The V end lost 3 bases, the J end lost 10 bases, and 17 bases lay between the germline ends. The CDR3 totals 14 residues. The germline CDR1 and CDR2 sequences are SGDLS and YYNGEE. In DNA form, the CDR3 reads TGTGCCAGCAGCGCCCTAGTCGCCGGTGACGAGCAGTTCTTC. Protein sequence: CASSALVAGDEQFF. Complete variable domain (other parts from reference TRBV9 and TRBJ2-1): DSGVTQTPKHLITATGQRVTLRCSPRSGDLSVYWYQQSLDQGLQFLIQYYNGEERAKGNILERFSAQQFPDLHSELNLSSLELGDSALYFCASSALVAGDEQFFGPGTRLTVL.

This chain links TRBV6-6 with TRBJ2-1; D might be TRBD2 (5 bases). V was cut by 4 bases and J by 7 bases, with 17 bases left in between. Germline V gives CDR1 MNHNY, CDR2 SVGAGI (reference sequence). The CDR3 contains 15 residues. This chain's CDR3 is CASSFPGSARNEQFF. The DNA for the CDR3 is TGTGCCAGCAGTTTCCCGGGATCCGCGAGAAATGAGCAGTTCTTC.

Comments on this clonotype: Being one base from a much bigger clone, this may be a read error. This chain connects TRBV10-3 to TRBJ2-7; 7 positions match TRBD1. Germline values: CDR1 ENHRY, CDR2 SYGVKD. The CDR3 spans 14 residues. After removal of 5 bases from V and 3 bases from J, the junction contained 7 bases not matched to a gene. The CDR3 DNA reads as TGTGCCATCAGTCCAGACAGGGTCGGCTACGAGCAGTACTTC. This codes for CAISPDRVGYEQYF.

With regard to this clonotype: Just one base apart from a much larger clone, this may be a read error. V gene TRBV2 combines with J gene TRBJ2-3; D call uncertain. CDR1 and CDR2 from the germline V gene are SNHLY and FYNNEI. Deletions cut 8 bases from V and 4 bases from J, with 13 bases between. The length of the CDR3 is 13 residues. The CDR3 region is CASGLGLADTQYF. In nucleotides, the CDR3 is TGTGCCAGCGGATTAGGGCTCGCAGATACGCAGTATTTT.

The chain joins TRBV7-9 to TRBJ2-1; no firm D call. Trimming took 1 base from V and 1 from J, leaving 8 bases between them. This CDR3 contains 15 residues. Germline V gives CDR1 SEHNR, CDR2 FQNEAQ (reference sequence). This CDR3 reads CASSLGTDSYNEQFF. The CDR3 nucleotides are TGTGCCAGCAGCTTAGGTACAGATTCCTACAATGAGCAGTTCTTC.

The chain links TRBV5-1 to TRBJ1-5, with 9 nucleotides matching TRBD1. The CDR3 length is 15 residues. Losses at the gene ends were 4 bases for V and 9 bases for J; bases not matched to a gene: 11. The V gene's germline CDR1 is SGHRS and CDR2 YFSETQ. The CDR3 DNA sequence: TGCGCCAGCAGCCCAACCGGGACAGGGAAGGGGCCCCAGCATTTT. It translates to CASSPTGTGKGPQHF.

This clonotype has only a few counts. V usage is TRBV18 and J usage is TRBJ2-2; D may be TRBD2 (5 bases). Trimming removed 2 bases at V and 2 bases at J, with 6 bases between. There are 14 residues in the CDR3. The germline CDR1 and CDR2 sequences are KGHSH and LQKENI. The CDR3 DNA reads TGTGCCAGCTCACCAGGACTCAACACCGGGGAGCTGTTTTTT. Translation gives CASSPGLNTGELFF.

In the case of this clonotype: One end of the junction does not line up with germline, which may come from a read error. This sequence joins TRBV28 and TRBJ1-4, with a weak D call TRBD1 (5 bases). Germline CDR1 reads MDHEN; CDR2 reads SYDVKM. The length of the CDR3 is 13 residues. This chain's CDR3 is CASSSGTSEKLFF. As DNA, the CDR3 is TGTGCCAGCAGTTCGGGGACTAGTGAAAAACTGTTTTTT.

About this clonotype: A read error is possible here, since a much larger clone lies one base away. The chain links TRBV6-6 to TRBJ1-6, with D possibly matching TRBD1 (5 bases). From germline, CDR1 is MNHNY and CDR2 SVGAGI (reference sequence). Deletions cut 6 bases from V and 4 bases from J, with 25 bases between. The CDR3 contains 19 residues. CDR3 coding DNA: TGTGCCAGCAGCCTCCCCCCGGAGACAGCCGCCGGTTATAATTCACCCCTCCACTTT. It translates to CASSLPPETAAGYNSPLHF.

In this sample, this clonotype turned up many times. This chain joins TRBV10-3 and TRBJ2-1; D remains ambiguous. Germline CDR1 reads ENHRY; CDR2 reads SYGVKD. Between the trimmed V and J ends, which lost 7 bases and 8 bases, there was a span of 15 bases. The CDR3 length is 13 residues. CDR3: CAIKVSLGDEQFF. CDR3 coding DNA: TGTGCCATCAAGGTGAGCCTGGGTGATGAGCAGTTCTTC.

Concerning this clonotype: Possible read error: a much larger clone is one base away. The chain has TRBV29-1 and TRBJ2-1, with 7 bases aligning to TRBD2. Germline-derived CDR1 and CDR2 are SQVTM and ANQGSEA. The CDR3 runs 13 residues. CDR3 amino acids: CVGAGRFYNEQFF. CDR3 bases: TGCGTGGGAGCGGGACGGTTCTACAATGAGCAGTTCTTC.

This clonotype appeared many times. The DNA of the CDR3 is TGTGCCACCAGCAGACCTGGATCGACTGAAAAACTGTTTTTT. This codes for CATSRPGSTEKLFF. V and J are TRBV15 and TRBJ1-4, with no clear D. The germline CDR1 and CDR2 sequences are LNHNV and YYDKDF (reference sequence). The CDR3 length is 14 residues. V was trimmed by 2 bases and J by 7 bases, leaving 11 bases between them.

In this sample, this clonotype turned up many times. The V gene is TRBV6-1, the J gene TRBJ2-3, with TRBD2 matching over 9 bases. Trimming at V came to 8 bases and at J to 5 bases, leaving 17 bases not matched to a gene. The CDR3 has 17 amino acids. Germline CDR1 MNHNS, CDR2 SASEGT. CDR3 region: CASHPGGLAGAKDTQYF. The CDR3 DNA reads TGTGCCAGCCACCCGGGGGGGTTAGCGGGAGCTAAAGATACGCAGTATTTT.

This clonotype has ten or more counts. V usage is TRBV15 and J usage is TRBJ2-1; 7 bases match TRBD2. With 1 base clipped from V and 2 bases from J, the junction kept 5 bases outside the gene matches. Germline-derived CDR1 and CDR2 are LNHNV and YYDKDF (reference sequence). This CDR3 region has 16 residues. The CDR3 DNA reads as TGTGCCACCAGCAGAGTGGGCGGGAGTCCCTACAATGAGCAGTTCTTC. It translates to CATSRVGGSPYNEQFF.

This clonotype was seen many times. The rearrangement joins TRBV6-5 to TRBJ1-6; D gene uncertain. Between the trimmed V and J ends, which lost 8 bases and 6 bases, there was a span of 8 bases. Germline V gene sequence: CDR1 MNHEY, CDR2 SVGAGI. The CDR3 is 12 residues long. The CDR3 sequence is CASSTANSPLHF. The CDR3, as DNA: TGTGCCAGCTCTACAGCTAATTCACCCCTCCACTTT.

This clonotype appeared many times. The chain couples TRBV29-1 to TRBJ2-5, with D perhaps matching TRBD1 or TRBD2 (5 bases each). V gave up 7 bases and J gave up 4 bases, with 7 bases separating them. Germline CDR1 is SQVTM and CDR2 is ANQGSEA. The CDR3 is 10 residues long. CDR3 protein: CSAGGETQYF. CDR3 nucleotides: TGCAGCGCTGGGGGAGAGACCCAGTACTTC.

This chain connects TRBV27 to TRBJ2-3; D is perhaps TRBD2 (5 bases). The CDR3 is made up of 14 amino acids. Germline V gives CDR1 MNHEY, CDR2 SMNVEV (reference sequence). Trimming stripped 9 bases from V and 4 bases from J, with 17 bases between. The CDR3 DNA follows: TGTGCCAGTACCCTAGTGGGAGATCCAGATACGCAGTATTTT. Amino acid sequence: CASTLVGDPDTQYF.

This clonotype occurred many times. V usage is TRBV18 and J usage is TRBJ2-7; D possibly uses TRBD1 or TRBD2 (5 bases each). CDR3 length: 13 amino acids. Germline CDR1 reads KGHSH; CDR2 reads LQKENI. Trimming stripped 3 bases from V and 4 bases from J, with 10 bases between. This CDR3 is CASSPTRGYEQYF. In DNA form, the CDR3 reads TGTGCCAGCTCACCCACTAGGGGTTACGAGCAGTACTTC.